This T cell receptor beta chain is from a study of regulatory T cells in long-lasting Graves disease. Study-level background: New Graves' disease cases had less than 3 months of antithyroid drugs. Study-wide findings and caveats: Analysis covered peripheral blood alone, not thyroid tissue.

Regarding time point: newly diagnosed GD, antithyroid drugs for less than 3 months. After RNA was extracted from PBMCs, the TCR library was made from it. With iRepertoire HTBI primers and Arm-PCR of CDR3 regions, TCR beta libraries were built. TCRdb reanalysed the multiplex PCR reads using MiXCR and keeps one entry per CDR3 protein. The table includes about 430,000 distinct CDR3 sequences, approximately 16% detected once. Of note for this clonotype: Antigen specificity is unknown.

V was pared by 3 bases and J by 7 bases, with 19 bases between. The CDR3 sequence is 15 residues long. The germline CDR1 and CDR2 sequences are SGHTA and FQGTGA. A further study also used this sample, focusing on T cells in Graves' hyperthyroidism and ophthalmopathy. That study reports: The primer set for the first-round RT-PCR of the TCR CDR3 was HTBI. Blood also carried most thyroid clonotypes expanded above 0.001.

The input for sequencing was peripheral blood mononuclear cells (PBMCs), taken at new diagnosis, from a patient treated with antithyroid drugs. The V gene is TRBV7-3, the J gene TRBJ2-7; possible D gene TRBD2, 7 bases. This receptor was taken from a woman aged 40 to 55 with Graves disease. CDR3 nucleotide sequence: TGTGCCAGCAGCTTGGGGGGGCAGGGGTCTGCGGAGCAGTACTTC. It specifies CASSLGGQGSAEQYF. Combining the CDR3 with reference TRBV7-3 and TRBJ2-7 gives the whole variable domain GAGVSQTPSNKVTEKGKYVELRCDPISGHTALYWYRQSLGQGPEFLIYFQGTGAADDSGLPNDRFFAVRPEGSVSTLKIQRTERGDSAVYLCASSLGGQGSAEQYFGPGTRLTVT.